This TCR beta chain was captured by sequencing in a study of cytomegalovirus exposure and HLA in healthy donors. Vbeta (60) and Jbeta (13) primers were used in the PCR. Clones were sequenced by immunoSEQ multiplex PCR, and TCRdb holds only the in-frame ones, with some missing. The sample contains approximately 150,000 clones, about 85% of which appear only once. CDR1 MNHEY and CDR2 SVGAGI come from the germline V gene. The CDR3 is made up of 14 amino acids. V dropped 2 bases and J dropped 7 bases, with 12 bases sitting between them. This sequence joins TRBV6-5 and TRBJ2-1; a weak D match, TRBD1 (5 bases). This TCR was recovered from a boy under 10 years old in good health and CMV-seronegative. Sequencing used PBMCs. In DNA form, the CDR3 reads TGTGCCAGCAGTTACAGGGGTCTCGGGAATGAGCAGTTCTTC. It yields the protein CASSYRGLGNEQFF.